This TCR beta chain was sequenced in a study of radiation and T cells in renal cell carcinoma. Study outcomes and limitations: Irradiated tumors held more dominant CDR3 motifs than control tumors. Without pretreatment biopsies, baseline tumor clonotype presence was undetermined.

Stated treatment: 15 Gy SBRT to primary tumor, nephrectomy 4 weeks later. The tumor was a clear cell renal cell carcinoma. Sequencing used immunoSEQ multiplex PCR; TCRdb keeps in-frame clones, though not all of them. The sample yields 15,000 to 20,000 clones, over 45% seen once. As to this clone: Its antigen is not known.

Trimming left V 10 bases short and J 5 bases short, with 12 bases between. Germline V lookup: CDR1 MNHEY, CDR2 SMNVEV (reference sequence). The CDR3 sequence is 12 residues long. The V gene is TRBV27, the J gene TRBJ2-1, with a weak D call TRBD2 (6 bases). The material sequenced was tumor tissue, taken from a patient whose treatment included radiotherapy and nephrectomy. The receptor was isolated from a man aged 50 to 60 with renal cell carcinoma. CDR3 in amino acids: CAISAGNNEQFF. The CDR3 DNA reads as TGTGCCATCTCGGCGGGGAACAATGAGCAGTTCTTC.